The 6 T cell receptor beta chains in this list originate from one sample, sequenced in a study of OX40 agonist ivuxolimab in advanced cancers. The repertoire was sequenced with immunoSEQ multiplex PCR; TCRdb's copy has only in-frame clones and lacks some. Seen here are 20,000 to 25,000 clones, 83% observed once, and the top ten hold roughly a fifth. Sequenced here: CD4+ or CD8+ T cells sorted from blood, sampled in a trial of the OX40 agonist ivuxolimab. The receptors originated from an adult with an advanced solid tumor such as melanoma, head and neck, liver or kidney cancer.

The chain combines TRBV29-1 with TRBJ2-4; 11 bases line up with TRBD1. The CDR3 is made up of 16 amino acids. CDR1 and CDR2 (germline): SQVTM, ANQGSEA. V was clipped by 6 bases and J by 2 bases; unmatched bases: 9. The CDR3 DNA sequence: TGCAGCGTGAGGACAGGGGGCGCTTCCCCCAAAAACATTCAGTACTTC. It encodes CSVRTGGASPKNIQYF.

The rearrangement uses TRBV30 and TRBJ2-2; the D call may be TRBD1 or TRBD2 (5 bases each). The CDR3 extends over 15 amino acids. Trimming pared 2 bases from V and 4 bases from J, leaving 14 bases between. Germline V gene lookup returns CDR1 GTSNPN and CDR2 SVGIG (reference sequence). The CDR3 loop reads CAWSPGIGVTGELFF. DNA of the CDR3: TGTGCCTGGAGTCCGGGGATAGGGGTCACCGGGGAGCTGTTTTTT.

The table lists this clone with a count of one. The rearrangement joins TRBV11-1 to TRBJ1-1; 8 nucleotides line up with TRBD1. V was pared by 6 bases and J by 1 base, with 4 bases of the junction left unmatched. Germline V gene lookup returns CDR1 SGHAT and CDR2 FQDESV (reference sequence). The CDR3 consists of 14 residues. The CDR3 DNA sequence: TGTGCCAGCAGTACGGGACAGGAGAACACTGAAGCTTTCTTT. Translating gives CASSTGQENTEAFF.

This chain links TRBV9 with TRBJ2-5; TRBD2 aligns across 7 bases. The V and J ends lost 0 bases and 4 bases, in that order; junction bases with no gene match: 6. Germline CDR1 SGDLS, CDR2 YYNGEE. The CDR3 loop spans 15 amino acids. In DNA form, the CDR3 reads TGTGCCAGCAGCGTAGGGGACGGGAGGCTAGAGACCCAGTACTTC. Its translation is CASSVGDGRLETQYF.

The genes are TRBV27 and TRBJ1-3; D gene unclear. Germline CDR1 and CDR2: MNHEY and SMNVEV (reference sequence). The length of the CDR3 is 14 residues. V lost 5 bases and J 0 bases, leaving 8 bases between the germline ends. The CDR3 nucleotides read TGTGCCAGCAGTCCCGCCCGCTCTGGAAACACCATATATTTT. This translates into CASSPARSGNTIYF.

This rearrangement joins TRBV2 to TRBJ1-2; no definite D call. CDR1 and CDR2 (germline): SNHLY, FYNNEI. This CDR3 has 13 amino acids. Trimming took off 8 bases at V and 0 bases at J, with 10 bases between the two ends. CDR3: CASHVSPNYGYTF. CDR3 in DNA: TGTGCCAGCCACGTGTCACCTAACTATGGCTACACCTTC.